One and the same sample provided the 14 T cell receptor beta chains below, sequenced in a study of blood T cell repertoires in COVID-19. Clones were sequenced by immunoSEQ multiplex PCR, and TCRdb holds only the in-frame ones, with some missing. The sample lists approximately 130,000 clones, approximately 85% occurring once. Sequencing input: peripheral blood. These receptors were obtained from a human donor in a cohort sampled during active COVID-19.

This clone was detected only once. The chain couples TRBV6-5 to TRBJ1-2; weak D call: TRBD1 (6 bases). Germline values: CDR1 MNHEY, CDR2 SVGAGI. Trimming stripped 5 bases from V and 6 bases from J, with 19 bases between. CDR3 size: 15 residues. The CDR3 region has the DNA TGTGCCAGCAGTCCTCGAGCCGGGACATCTAATGGCTACACCTTC. Translation: CASSPRAGTSNGYTF.

The rearrangement uses TRBV3-1 (or the pseudogene TRBV3-2) and TRBJ2-5; D is possibly TRBD1 (6 bases). Deletions cut 2 bases from V and 7 bases from J, with 20 bases between. The CDR3 is 16 amino acids. CDR1 LGHDT and CDR2 YNNKEL come from the germline V gene (reference sequence). The CDR3: CASSQRSVGEGGTQYF. CDR3 coding DNA: TGTGCCAGCAGCCAACGTTCTGTCGGGGAAGGGGGGACCCAGTACTTC.

This CDR3 is CASSLGGGSVDSSTDTQYF. CDR3 nucleotides: TGTGCCAGCAGCTTAGGAGGGGGCTCGGTAGACTCTAGCACAGATACGCAGTATTTT. This rearrangement joins TRBV7-2 to TRBJ2-3; 7 bases line up with TRBD1. The CDR3 runs 19 residues. V shed 1 base and J 0 bases; nucleotides not matched to a gene: 13. Germline CDR1 is SGHTA and CDR2 is FQGNSA.

The chain combines TRBV19 with TRBJ1-2; D not certain. This CDR3 comprises 15 residues. The V and J ends lost 1 base and 4 bases respectively, with 13 bases between them. CDR1 and CDR2 (germline): LNHDA, SQIVND (reference sequence). CDR3 nucleotides: TGTGCCAGTAGTATAGGGGAGGGTAAGGGCTATGGCTACACCTTC. The encoded protein is CASSIGEGKGYGYTF. Variable domain in full (rest from reference TRBV19 and TRBJ1-2): DGGITQSPKYLFRKEGQNVTLSCEQNLNHDAMYWYRQDPGQGLRLIYYSQIVNDFQKGDIAEGYSVSREKKESFPLTVTSAQKNPTAFYLCASSIGEGKGYGYTFGSGTRLTVV.

The rearrangement joins TRBV10-3 to TRBJ1-1; 9 nucleotides line up with TRBD1. The CDR3 loop spans 13 amino acids. Germline CDR1 reads ENHRY; CDR2 reads SYGVKD. With V trimmed by 2 bases and J by 6 bases, 1 base remained unmatched. In nucleotides, the CDR3 is TGTGCCATCAGTGAGACAGGGGGCCCTGAAGCTTTCTTT. Protein sequence: CAISETGGPEAFF.

The rearrangement joins TRBV9 to TRBJ2-2, with D uncertain. The V gene's germline CDR1 is SGDLS and CDR2 YYNGEE. Trimming stripped 0 bases from V and 5 bases from J, with 2 bases between. This CDR3 contains 12 residues. The CDR3 nucleotides are TGTGCCAGCAGCGTAGCAACCGGGGAGCTGTTTTTT. Protein sequence: CASSVATGELFF. Variable domain in full (rest from reference TRBV9 and TRBJ2-2): DSGVTQTPKHLITATGQRVTLRCSPRSGDLSVYWYQQSLDQGLQFLIQYYNGEERAKGNILERFSAQQFPDLHSELNLSSLELGDSALYFCASSVATGELFFGEGSRLTVL.

The chain links TRBV5-1 to TRBJ2-7; tentative D call: TRBD2 (6 bases). The CDR3 totals 13 residues. In germline, CDR1 is SGHRS, CDR2 YFSETQ. V was shortened by 0 bases and J by 4 bases, with 8 bases between the two germline ends. CDR3 bases: TGCGCCAGCAGCTTGGAAGGGAGGTACGAGCAGTACTTC. Its protein is CASSLEGRYEQYF. Full variable domain (outside the CDR3, taken from reference TRBV5-1 and TRBJ2-7): KAGVTQTPRYLIKTRGQQVTLSCSPISGHRSVSWYQQTPGQGLQFLFEYFSETQRNKGNFPGRFSGRQFSNSRSEMNVSTLELGDSALYLCASSLEGRYEQYFGPGTRLTVT.

This chain joins TRBV27 and TRBJ1-6; 7 bases map to TRBD1. CDR1 MNHEY and CDR2 SMNVEV come from the germline V gene (reference sequence). Trimming took 5 bases from V and 9 from J; bases not matched to a gene: 25. The CDR3 sequence is 20 residues long. CDR3 sequence (DNA): TGTGCCAGCAGTCCTCACAGGGGAGGAAGGGCTCAAATGACTAGTTCACCCCTCCACTTT. Translation: CASSPHRGGRAQMTSSPLHF.

This chain joins TRBV5-1 and TRBJ2-5, with TRBD1 as a possible D gene (6 bases). The V gene lost 5 bases and the J gene lost 0 bases, with 11 bases spanning the gap. Germline-derived CDR1 and CDR2 are SGHRS and YFSETQ. The CDR3 is 14 residues long. The CDR3 protein is CASSPSGDQETQYF. The CDR3, as DNA: TGCGCCAGCAGTCCCTCAGGGGACCAAGAGACCCAGTACTTC.

The chain carries TRBV24-1 and TRBJ2-1; a weak D match, TRBD2 (5 bases). Per the germline V gene, CDR1 is KGHDR and CDR2 is SFDVKD. The CDR3 sequence is 17 residues long. Trimming pared 9 bases from V and 0 bases from J, leaving 20 bases between. The CDR3 DNA is TGTGCCACCCGGGGAGACCCAAACAGATTCTCCTACAATGAGCAGTTCTTC. Its protein is CATRGDPNRFSYNEQFF.

The rearrangement joins TRBV10-3 to TRBJ2-1, with 11 positions matching TRBD1. Germline V CDR1 and CDR2: ENHRY, SYGVKD. V shed 7 bases, J shed 14 bases, and the junction held 7 bases outside the gene matches. The CDR3 runs 12 residues. CDR3 sequence reads: CAITTGTGGKFF. CDR3 DNA: TGTGCCATCACCACGGGGACAGGGGGAAAGTTCTTC.

This clone has a handful of counts. The rearrangement links TRBV5-1 to TRBJ2-5, with 11 bases aligning to TRBD2. Germline CDR1 and CDR2: SGHRS and YFSETQ. This CDR3 has 15 amino acids. V lost 5 bases, J lost 0 bases, and 3 bases stayed unmatched. The CDR3 bases are TGCGCCAGCAGACTAGCGGGGGTGTACCAAGAGACCCAGTACTTC. Translated, it gives CASRLAGVYQETQYF. The full variable domain, in which reference TRBV5-1 and TRBJ2-5 provide the parts outside the CDR3, is KAGVTQTPRYLIKTRGQQVTLSCSPISGHRSVSWYQQTPGQGLQFLFEYFSETQRNKGNFPGRFSGRQFSNSRSEMNVSTLELGDSALYLCASRLAGVYQETQYFGPGTRLLVL.

This chain links TRBV6-5 with TRBJ1-3; no firm D call. Looked up from germline, CDR1 is MNHEY and CDR2 is SVGAGI. V shed 6 bases and J shed 8 bases, with 11 bases lying between them. The CDR3 is 12 residues long. The CDR3 loop is CASSPGRDTIYF. The CDR3 DNA reads TGTGCCAGCAGCCCCGGCCGGGACACCATATATTTT.

This chain uses TRBV6-5 with TRBJ1-1; 7 bases are a match to TRBD1. V was pared by 3 bases and J by 4 bases, with 5 bases of the junction left unmatched. The CDR3 sequence is 14 residues long. The germline V gene has CDR1 MNHEY and CDR2 SVGAGI. CDR3 residues: CASSYGRGFTEAFF. As DNA, the CDR3 is TGTGCCAGCAGTTATGGCAGGGGGTTCACTGAAGCTTTCTTT.